This TCR beta chain was documented in a study of cytomegalovirus exposure and HLA in healthy donors (dated by TCRdb to the late 2010s). For the study in its entirety: An earlier analysis of some 620 of the donors reported 276 Gb of sequence data and 117 million unique TCR beta sequences obtained from some 170 million T cells. About 300 gigabases of sequencing data and tens of millions of unique TCR sequences were included in an early release covering about 600 HLA-typed donors. The genetic ancestry cluster associated with self-reported Caucasian donors included over 65% of the approximately 400 genotyped donors. The study was designed to test whether signatures of past pathogen exposure could be identified by cataloging public T cell receptors. The T cell repertoires of roughly 660 subjects were profiled by immunosequencing and related to cytomegalovirus serostatus. In addition to the first cohort of 666 subjects, a separate validation cohort of 120 different subjects was used. High-throughput TCR immunosequencing, statistical association of individual TCRs with disease status, and machine learning were combined to predict cytomegalovirus infection status. A later analysis re-examined previously published TCR beta repertoires from more than 650 donors and added high-resolution HLA genotyping to investigate patterns of TCR occurrence. Rather than drawing on any new phenotypic data, the later analysis identified candidate immune exposures from TCR beta sequences and the way those sequences occurred across donors. An earlier analysis of fewer than 700 of the donors applied high-throughput TCR beta sequencing to assess whether each TCR beta V gene segment acted as functional or pseudogenic. Donor age, sex, ethnicity and CMV serostatus were collected together with the repertoire data. In a later genetic analysis, genome-wide SNP genotypes for about 65% of the 666 donors were used, and that subset was treated as a discovery cohort. All discovery cohort repertoires had been generated using a single sequencing platform. HLA typing included class I and class II loci at four-digit resolution. Typing coverage differed by locus: A, B, C, DRB1 and DQB1 were typed in roughly 620-630 donors, DQA1 in 500 to 550, DPA1 in around 600, and DPB1 in roughly 450. A few DR-DQ haplotypes were treated as single units for association and clustering because of strong linkage in the cohort. On average, 235,054 unique TCR beta nucleotide sequences were sequenced per donor among a few hundred genotyped donors of the cohort, with approximately 18% of those sequences being non-productive. What the research found in general, with its limitations: Correlated functional status among segregating V segments might be attributable to linkage disequilibrium, but an unknown experimental factor could not be ruled out. V-gene and J-gene trimming of TCR beta chains was associated with a missense DCLRE1C variant in a later genetic analysis, and the association was replicated in an independent cohort. A later analysis found that TCR association rates varied across HLA loci, with DRB1 alleles showing the most associated TCRs and HLA-C alleles the fewest. For the cohort, immune exposure information was limited to CMV serostatus. HLA typing was unavailable for some donors at each locus, so association tests used only the typed subset. Broadly in line with IMGT annotations, most TCR beta V segments showed up in productive rearrangements about 87% or about 30% of the time in an earlier analysis of about 500 of the donors. In vitro tests confirmed that a few of the cytomegalovirus-associated TCR beta chains recognize cytomegalovirus antigens. According to a later genetic analysis, donors in an Asian-associated ancestry cluster had fewer N-insertions in productive TCRs than the roughly 670-donor mean. Cytomegalovirus status was reported to be diagnosed by the classifier with high specificity and sensitivity in both the original and validation cohorts. The 87-base-pair reads could not distinguish some IMGT-functional V segments, including TRBV6-2 and TRBV6-3, so those segments were excluded. A later analysis found that most CMV-associated TCR beta chains appeared HLA-restricted, with HLA associations seemingly driven largely by CMV exposure. Sequencing depth was assumed to be roughly uniform across donors in the presence/absence analyses, though that assumption may not hold. A total of about 150 TCR beta chains were listed by the study as associated with cytomegalovirus. Compared with equally common non-associated chains, HLA-associated TCR beta chains in a later analysis were more clonally expanded and had lower generation probabilities. A group of highly shared sequence variants was considered likely to be a technical artifact of the sequencing pipeline. At a false discovery rate of 0.05, a later analysis linked some 18,000 TCR beta sequences to specific HLA alleles. The authors suggested that the approach could potentially be extended to other disease states and immunological phenotypes. A further reported finding was that TCR beta sequences accurately predicted the HLA-A and HLA-B alleles for most subjects in the first cohort. A later analysis reported that several top co-occurrence clusters appeared linked to parvovirus B19, influenza, CMV and Epstein-Barr virus. Most TCR sequences were observed very rarely across donors, whereas some public TCRs were present in many individuals. The cohort was sequenced for TCR beta chains only, and without alpha or paired-chain data the features that could be detected were limited. Because counts were too low, seventeen rarely observed V segments, including chromosome 9 orphons, were left out of the earlier analysis of some 600 of the donors. Strong co-occurrence of HLA alleles, especially DR and DQ, made assigning TCR associations to individual alleles difficult.

A note on this clone: Its antigen is still unknown. No per-base quality is available; no much larger clone lies one base away.

The protocol used for the library was the immunoSEQ multiplex PCR assay. For the multiplex PCR, a mixture combining 60 forward primers for TCR Vbeta segments and 13 reverse primers for TCR Jbeta segments was used. The CDR3 region of rearranged TCR beta genes was amplified from genomic DNA by a multiplex PCR assay. Amplified TCR beta libraries were sequenced as 87-base-pair reads on the Illumina HiSeq System. The original pipeline was this. A later analysis tallied approximately 87 million unique TCR beta chains across the 700 or so repertoires, and approximately 9.9 million of those chains were shared by two or more donors. To remove PCR and sequencing errors, raw reads were error-corrected and collapsed into unique sequences using a nearest-neighbor algorithm that merged closely related sequences. Alignment of CDR3 sequences to IMGT reference sequences was used to assign V, D and J gene segments. For a sequence to be retained, a match of at least six nucleotides was required to both a V gene segment and a J gene segment. Rearrangements were called productive when the CDR3 lacked stop codons and stayed in frame with V and J; all others were non-productive. CDR3 was defined by IMGT convention, running from the second conserved V-encoded cysteine to the conserved J-encoded phenylalanine. In an earlier analysis of more than 550 of the donors, sequences lacking an unambiguous match to a single V gene segment were excluded. An earlier analysis of 450 to 650 of the donors called V segments functional above 56.7% productive rearrangements and segregating when the between-donor standard deviation exceeded 5%. To diagnose cytomegalovirus status from the catalog of TCR beta chain sequences, a statistical classification framework was built. In a later analysis, TCR nucleotide sequences were compared against IMGT/GENE-DB human TR gene sequences so that V and J genes could be assigned. The TCRdist pipeline was used in a later analysis to assign CDR3 sequences and most-parsimonious VDJ recombination scenarios. A later analysis defined each TCR beta chain by its CDR3 amino acid sequence plus V-gene family, and excluded reads lacking a unique V-gene family. A later analysis removed several hundred highly shared, low-generation-probability nucleotide sequences to deal with suspected cross-contamination and a sequencing artifact. In a later analysis, a clonal expansion index was calculated for each public chain from normalized within-repertoire ranks of inferred template counts. In a later analysis, generation probabilities were computed using a VDJ recombination model fitted to out-of-frame rearrangements, and the results were checked against IGoR. A later analysis scored TCR-TCR, TCR-HLA and TCR-CMV co-occurrence with hypergeometric tests, applying a repertoire-size bias correction to TCR pairs. A later analysis estimated false discovery rates by permuting HLA or CMV assignments 20 times. A later analysis grouped co-occurring TCRs with DBSCAN, adding TCRdist sequence similarity when clustering within HLA-allele-positive subsets. Repertoires with fewer than 30,000 or more than 120,000 public chains were left out of co-occurrence clustering, as were about 5 repertoires with anomalous nucleotide sharing. This is the immuneACCESS table as TCRdb keeps it, with only in-frame sequences that have V and J called. A part of the clones is gone; compared with another copy, unresolved V genes explain less than half, and the rest is unexplained. V and J calls and clone size are as listed in that table; D and trimming were resolved from the DNA. The sample contains 110,000 to 150,000 clones, approximately 80% of them found a single time. Around 5% of the sample is in the top ten clones.

The CDR3 measures 16 amino acids from cysteine to phenylalanine. CDR3 DNA is the only sequence kept; it has 48 bases, read in frame from the first base. Here V drops 4 bases and J drops 0 bases, and the junction holds 5 bases not matched to any gene. CDR1 and CDR2, looked up from the germline V gene, are MDHEN and SYDVKM. In total, just over 650 healthy bone marrow donors made up the cohort. At the time of sampling, all cohort members were nominally healthy, though unrecorded immune exposures were likely present. The donor tested CMV seronegative and was one of the 352 seronegative cohort members. Every donor gave a peripheral blood sample, and the peripheral blood mononuclear cells from that sample were used for TCR beta sequencing. The Qiagen DNeasy Blood Extraction Kit was used to extract genomic DNA from the blood cell samples.

The sequencing input was PBMCs. The clonotype was recovered from a male donor in good health and CMV-seronegative. This chain joins TRBV28 to TRBJ2-2, with 7 bases aligning to TRBD1. The CDR3 corresponds to CASSWDRTANTGELFF. The nucleotide sequence reads TGTGCCAGCAGTTGGGACAGAACCGCGAACACCGGGGAGCTGTTTTTT. With the portions outside the CDR3 filled from the reference TRBV28 and TRBJ2-2 genes, the complete variable region becomes DVKVTQSSRYLVKRTGEKVFLECVQDMDHENMFWYRQDPGLGLRLIYFSYDVKMKEKGDIPEGYSVSREKKERFSLILESASTNQTSMYLCASSWDRTANTGELFFGEGSRLTVL.